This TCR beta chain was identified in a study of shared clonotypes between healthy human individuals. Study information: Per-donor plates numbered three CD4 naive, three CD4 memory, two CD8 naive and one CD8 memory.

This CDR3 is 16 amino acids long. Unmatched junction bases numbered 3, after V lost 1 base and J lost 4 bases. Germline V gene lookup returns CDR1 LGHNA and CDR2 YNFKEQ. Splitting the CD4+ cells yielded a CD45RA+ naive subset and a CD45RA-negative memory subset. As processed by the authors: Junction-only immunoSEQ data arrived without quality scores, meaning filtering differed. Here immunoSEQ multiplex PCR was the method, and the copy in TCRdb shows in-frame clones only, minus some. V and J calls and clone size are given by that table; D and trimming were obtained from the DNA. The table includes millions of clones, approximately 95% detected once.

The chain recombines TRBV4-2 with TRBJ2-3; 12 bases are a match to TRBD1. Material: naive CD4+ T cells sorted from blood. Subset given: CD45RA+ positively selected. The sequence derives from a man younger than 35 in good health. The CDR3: CASSQGDRGQADTQYF. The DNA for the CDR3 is TGTGCCAGCAGCCAAGGGGACAGGGGGCAGGCAGATACGCAGTATTTT.